Presented here are 6 T cell receptor beta chains from one specimen sequenced in a study of T cells in Graves' hyperthyroidism and ophthalmopathy (dated by TCRdb to the late 2010s). Libraries came from multiplex PCR. The instrument given in TCRdb is Illumina HiSeq 2000. The TCR beta CDR3 regions were amplified from the RNA transcripts. The TCR CDR3 was subjected to a first round of RT-PCR using the HTBI primer set and the Qiagen OneStep RT-PCR kit. TCRdb trimmed public reads at Q25 via fastp, called clones via MiXCR and kept in-frame beta chains. Records with the same CDR3 protein are collapsed into one entry carrying the most frequent genes and DNA. The sample includes a few hundred thousand distinct CDR3 sequences, with roughly an eighth observed a single time. Clones ranked in the top ten supply 5% to 6.5% of the sample. The sample taken for sequencing was blood. These TCRs come from a woman between 18 and 29 years old with Graves' hyperthyroidism.

In this sample, this clonotype turned up many times. J is TRBJ1-2 and V is TRBV20-1; TRBD1 is a possible D gene (5 bases). The germline CDR1 and CDR2 sequences are DFQATT and SNEGSKA (reference sequence). Trimming took off 0 bases at V and 8 bases at J, with 28 bases between the two ends. The CDR3 length is 18 residues. For the CDR3, the DNA is TGCAGTGCTAGAGATTTGGGAGAGGGGCCTACAGGATCTTTCGGCTACACCTTC. Protein sequence: CSARDLGEGPTGSFGYTF.

This chain uses TRBV29-1 with TRBJ1-1, with D possibly TRBD1 on 5 matching bases. V shed 5 bases and J shed 0 bases, with 13 bases lying between them. The CDR3 consists of 14 residues. The germline V gene has CDR1 SQVTM and CDR2 ANQGSEA. The CDR3 here is CSVSRALMNTEAFF. In DNA, the CDR3 is TGCAGCGTTAGCAGGGCGCTAATGAACACTGAAGCTTTCTTT. Based on the CDR3 plus reference TRBV29-1 and TRBJ1-1, the full variable domain is SAVISQKPSRDICQRGTSLTIQCQVDSQVTMMFWYRQQPGQSLTLIATANQGSEATYESGFVIDKFPISRPNLTFSTLTVSNMSPEDSSIYLCSVSRALMNTEAFFGQGTRLTVV.

This clonotype has at least ten counts. The junction departs from germline at one end; a sequencing error may be responsible. V and J are TRBV7-7 and TRBJ2-1; 14 bases are shared with TRBD2. The CDR3 extends over 16 amino acids. Germline V gene data show CDR1 as SSHAT and CDR2 as FNYEAQ (reference sequence). CDR3 bases: TGTGCTAGCAGCCGAGGACTAGCGGGAGGATCTAATGAGCAGTTCTTC. Protein sequence: CASSRGLAGGSNEQFF.

This clonotype has just a few counts. V and J are TRBV29-1 and TRBJ2-5; the D gene is possibly TRBD2 (6 bases). Germline V gene data show CDR1 as SQVTM and CDR2 as ANQGSEA. The CDR3 loop spans 13 amino acids. V dropped 5 bases and J dropped 2 bases, with 12 bases sitting between them. The CDR3 bases are TGCAGCGTTAAAGGGACTCTTCAAGAGACCCAGTACTTC. Its protein is CSVKGTLQETQYF.

This clonotype showed up many times. This chain connects TRBV30 to TRBJ1-4; no clear D gene. Germline CDR1 is GTSNPN and CDR2 is SVGIG (reference sequence). The CDR3 totals 16 residues. Deletions cut 1 base from V and 0 bases from J, with 12 bases between. The CDR3 loop is CAWSASRTTTNEKLFF. DNA of the CDR3: TGTGCCTGGAGTGCCTCACGCACAACAACTAATGAAAAACTGTTTTTT.

This clonotype was observed at least ten times. The V call is TRBV5-1, the J call TRBJ2-5, with D maybe TRBD1 (6 bases). CDR1 is SGHRS and CDR2 is YFSETQ in the germline V gene. V was shortened by 4 bases and J by 2 bases, with 24 bases between the two germline ends. The CDR3 is 18 amino acids. Here the CDR3 DNA reads TGCGCCAGCAGCGGTCGGACAGCCCCCATGGCACCACAAGAGACCCAGTACTTC. Protein sequence: CASSGRTAPMAPQETQYF.